Below, 27 T cell receptor beta chains from the same sample are listed, as sequenced in a study of shared clonotypes between healthy human individuals. Clones were read by immunoSEQ multiplex PCR, and TCRdb kept only the in-frame ones, dropping some. Of 2.5 million or so clones listed, approximately 94% were seen once; the top ten hold 0.14%. The sample was naive CD4+ T cells sorted from blood. As for subset: CD45RA+ positively selected. Receptors originate from a man between 18 and 35 years old in good health.

The genes are TRBV19 and TRBJ2-1; TRBD2 matches 14 bases. V lost 5 bases, J lost 14 bases, and 14 bases stayed unmatched. This CDR3 is 16 amino acids long. Germline lookup yields CDR1 LNHDA and CDR2 SQIVND (reference sequence). The CDR3 reads CASSAGLAGGLSREFF. CDR3 coding DNA: TGTGCCAGTAGTGCCGGACTAGCGGGGGGCTTGAGCCGGGAGTTCTTC.

This chain joins TRBV7-2 and TRBJ1-5; D is possibly TRBD1 (5 bases). Germline lookup yields CDR1 SGHTA and CDR2 FQGNSA. V lost 8 bases and J lost 5, with 16 bases in between. CDR3 length equals 14 residues. The CDR3 loop reads CASSRPGRYQPQHF. For the CDR3, the DNA is TGTGCCAGCTCCCGCCCGGGACGATATCAGCCCCAGCATTTT.

This clone was counted once. The chain uses TRBV5-1 and TRBJ2-2; TRBD1 or TRBD2 may be the D gene (5 bases each). V shed 4 bases and J shed 5 bases, with 15 bases lying between them. Per germline, CDR1 SGHRS and CDR2 YFSETQ. CDR3 length: 15 residues. CDR3 DNA sequence: TGCGCCAGCAGCACACTAGGGGTTGGGACCGGGGAGCTGTTTTTT. It yields the protein CASSTLGVGTGELFF.

The chain combines TRBV5-1 with TRBJ2-1, with 7 bases matching TRBD2. CDR1 is SGHRS, CDR2 YFSETQ, per germline. The CDR3 sequence is 14 residues long. J was trimmed by 7 bases and V by 3 bases; bases with no gene match: 7. CDR3 nucleotides: TGCGCCAGCAGCTCGAGGACTAGGTCGAATGAGCAGTTCTTC. As protein: CASSSRTRSNEQFF.

The chain employs TRBV7-3 and TRBJ2-2; D might be TRBD2 (5 bases). Trimming cost V 1 base and J 0 bases, with 15 bases left between them. The CDR3 totals 18 residues. Germline V gene sequence: CDR1 SGHTA, CDR2 FQGTGA. CDR3 bases: TGTGCCAGCAGCTTAAGGTCGAAGGGAGAATCGAACACCGGGGAGCTGTTTTTT. Its protein product is CASSLRSKGESNTGELFF.

CDR3 residues: CASSLDVAGGYYEQYF. In DNA, the CDR3 is TGTGCCAGCAGCTTAGACGTAGCGGGTGGATACTACGAGCAGTACTTC. The chain couples TRBV7-2 to TRBJ2-7; TRBD2 agrees at 7 bases. The CDR3 loop spans 16 amino acids. Germline V gives CDR1 SGHTA, CDR2 FQGNSA. The V gene end was trimmed by 1 base and the J gene end by 3 bases; junction bases not matched to a gene: 9.

The genes are TRBV28 and TRBJ2-5; D call uncertain. The DNA end is a closer match to TRBJ2-7, so the J assignment may be wrong. Germline V gene lookup returns CDR1 MDHEN and CDR2 SYDVKM. The CDR3 is 14 amino acids. This CDR3 is CASSLVLGTYEQYF. The CDR3, as DNA: TGTGCCAGCAGTTTGGTGCTGGGGACCTACGAGCAGTACTTC.

The chain uses TRBV5-4 and TRBJ2-3, with 9 bases that match TRBD1. The germline gives CDR1 SGHNT, CDR2 YYREEE (reference sequence). This CDR3 contains 15 residues. J lost 4 bases, V lost 4 bases, and 7 bases had no gene match. The CDR3 is CASSRGTGIADTQYF. DNA of the CDR3: TGTGCCAGCAGCCGCGGGACAGGGATAGCAGATACGCAGTATTTT.

CDR3 in DNA: TGTGCCAGCAGTTACGGACAGCTCTATGGCTACACCTTC. Amino acid sequence: CASSYGQLYGYTF. The chain recombines TRBV6-5 with TRBJ1-2; possible D gene TRBD1, 6 bases. The germline V gene has CDR1 MNHEY and CDR2 SVGAGI. The CDR3 has 13 amino acids. Trimming removed 2 bases from V and 4 bases from J, with 8 bases in between.

The V gene is TRBV18, the J gene TRBJ1-5; TRBD1 is a possible D gene (5 bases). Trimming took 6 bases from V and 2 from J, leaving 14 bases between them. The germline V gene encodes CDR1 KGHSH and CDR2 LQKENI. The CDR3 is 15 residues long. In DNA, the CDR3 is TGTGCCAGCTCTGCACCTGGGGGTGGCAATCAGCCCCAGCATTTT. It is translated as CASSAPGGGNQPQHF.

The rearrangement links TRBV21-1 to TRBJ2-2. TRBV21-1 is designated a pseudogene. The CDR3 consists of 14 residues. The CDR3 nucleotides are TGTGCCAGCAGCGCCCCAGGGGGGGCCGGGGAGCTGTTTTTT. This codes for CASSAPGGAGELFF.

This rearrangement joins TRBV29-1 to TRBJ2-3; D gene uncertain. CDR1 and CDR2 from the germline V gene are SQVTM and ANQGSEA. The CDR3 runs to 13 residues. V was pared by 1 base and J by 7 bases, with 12 bases between. CDR3 sequence reads: CSVEGTQLNTQYF. CDR3 bases: TGCAGCGTTGAAGGGACGCAGCTGAATACGCAGTATTTT.

The chain has TRBV7-2 and TRBJ2-2; 10 bases line up with TRBD1. The CDR3 runs 16 residues. CDR1 SGHTA and CDR2 FQGNSA come from the germline V gene. V shed 5 bases and J 6 bases; nucleotides not matched to a gene: 9. CDR3 sequence: CASSPSYGTGAGELFF. DNA of the CDR3: TGTGCCAGCAGCCCATCCTATGGGACAGGGGCCGGGGAGCTGTTTTTT.

The chain has TRBV7-3 and TRBJ2-5, with 7 bases that match TRBD1. CDR1 and CDR2 (germline): SGHTA, FQGTGA. V gave up 5 bases and J gave up 5 bases; unmatched junction bases: 5. The CDR3 length is 13 residues. DNA for the CDR3: TGTGCCAGCAGCCGAGGGGGCCCGGAGACCCAGTACTTC. Translation gives CASSRGGPETQYF.

V is TRBV27 and J is TRBJ1-6, with D uncertain. The CDR3 consists of 19 residues. CDR1 is MNHEY, CDR2 SMNVEV, per germline (reference sequence). Trimming shortened V by 6 bases and J by 2 bases, and 23 bases separated the two germline ends. CDR3: CASRPDGIPALTYNSPLHF. The CDR3 DNA follows: TGTGCCAGCAGACCGGACGGAATACCGGCTTTGACCTATAATTCACCCCTCCACTTT.

A note on this clone: Additional DNA sequences in this sample encode the identical CDR3. CDR3 residues: CASSPGQGGTGELFF. In DNA, the CDR3 is TGTGCCAGCAGCCCCGGACAGGGTGGCACCGGGGAGCTGTTTTTT. The genes are TRBV11-3 and TRBJ2-2; TRBD1 matches at 8 bases. The J segment lost 4 bases and the V segment lost 5 bases, leaving 6 bases of the junction unmatched. Germline CDR1 is SGHNT and CDR2 is YENEEA. The CDR3 runs to 15 residues.

A note on this clone: One end of the junction fails to match germline, which may point to a read error. The V and J genes are TRBV5-4 and TRBJ2-7, with TRBD2 matching over 7 bases. The CDR3 is 14 residues long. CDR1 is SGHNT, CDR2 YYREEE, per germline (reference sequence). CDR3 DNA: TGTGCCAGCAGCTTGGGGTTGAGCGGGATGTTCAGGGACTTC. This codes for CASSLGLSGMFRDF.

The chain carries TRBV4-3 and TRBJ2-7; no clear D gene. This CDR3 has 13 amino acids. The germline V and J ends were trimmed by 0 bases and 6 bases, with 9 bases remaining between them. Germline V gene sequence: CDR1 LGHNA, CDR2 YSLEER. Written as DNA, the CDR3 is TGCGCCAGCAGCCAAGATATTGGGGTCGAGCAGTACTTC. It specifies CASSQDIGVEQYF.

The rearrangement links TRBV7-2 to TRBJ1-5, with TRBD1 as a possible D gene (6 bases). The CDR3 has 14 residues. V was trimmed by 5 bases and J by 2 bases, leaving 10 bases between them. CDR1 is SGHTA, CDR2 FQGNSA, per germline. In DNA, the CDR3 is TGTGCCAGCAGCCCGGACAGCGGCAATCAGCCCCAGCATTTT. This encodes CASSPDSGNQPQHF.

The V and J genes are TRBV9 and TRBJ2-3; 10 nucleotides match TRBD2. The V gene's germline CDR1 is SGDLS and CDR2 YYNGEE. CDR3 size: 16 residues. V shed 3 bases, J shed 4 bases, and the junction held 8 bases outside the gene matches. The CDR3 region is CASSEKGSGRADTQYF. As DNA, the CDR3 is TGTGCCAGCAGCGAGAAGGGAAGCGGGAGGGCAGATACGCAGTATTTT.

The count of this clone is one. The chain is built from TRBV6-5 and TRBJ2-7, with 9 bases fitting TRBD1. Germline V gives CDR1 MNHEY, CDR2 SVGAGI. This CDR3 spans 14 amino acids. Trimming removed 6 bases from V and 2 bases from J; junction bases left unmatched: 5. As DNA, the CDR3 is TGTGCCAGCAGGGCCGGGACAGGGACCTACGAGCAGTACTTC. This codes for CASRAGTGTYEQYF.

About this clone itself: Other DNA sequences of this sample code for an identical CDR3. The V gene is TRBV19, the J gene TRBJ2-3, with 8 positions matching TRBD2. J gave up 0 bases and V 5 bases, and 4 bases lay outside the gene matches. This CDR3 spans 15 amino acids. Per the germline V gene, CDR1 is LNHDA and CDR2 is SQIVND (reference sequence). CDR3 amino acids: CASSSTSGSTDTQYF. CDR3 DNA: TGTGCCAGTAGTTCCACTAGCGGTAGCACAGATACGCAGTATTTT.

Notes on this clone: Distinct nucleotide sequences in the sample also encode this CDR3. The chain has TRBV7-9 and TRBJ2-1; D is perhaps TRBD1 or TRBD2 (5 bases each). Trimming took 2 bases from V and 5 from J, leaving 10 bases between them. The V gene's germline CDR1 is SEHNR and CDR2 FQNEAQ (reference sequence). The CDR3 contains 14 residues. The CDR3 sequence: CASSLSGAHNEQFF. The CDR3 region has the DNA TGTGCCAGCAGCTTATCCGGGGCCCACAATGAGCAGTTCTTC.

The chain carries TRBV11-1 and TRBJ2-3; TRBD2 aligns across 11 bases. The CDR3 has 15 amino acids. V was clipped by 6 bases and J by 4 bases; unmatched bases: 6. Germline V gene sequence: CDR1 SGHAT, CDR2 FQDESV (reference sequence). In DNA form, the CDR3 reads TGTGCCAGCAGTGTAGCGGGGGGGCCCTCAGATACGCAGTATTTT. Protein product: CASSVAGGPSDTQYF.

V gene TRBV5-1 combines with J gene TRBJ2-1; 10 bases fit TRBD2. The germline gives CDR1 SGHRS, CDR2 YFSETQ. J was trimmed by 6 bases and V by 4 bases; bases with no gene match: 10. The CDR3 spans 16 residues. The CDR3 region is CASSPSGGGIGNEQFF. The CDR3 nucleotides read TGCGCCAGCAGCCCCAGCGGGGGGGGGATTGGCAATGAGCAGTTCTTC.

This clone was recorded once. V is TRBV11-2 and J is TRBJ1-1, with D perhaps TRBD1 (5 bases). V gave up 5 bases and J gave up 3 bases, with 13 bases separating them. Germline CDR1 and CDR2: SGHAT and FQNNGV. This CDR3 spans 14 amino acids. The CDR3, as DNA: TGTGCCAGCAGCCCCCGCGGGGCTGACACTGAAGCTTTCTTT. Translating gives CASSPRGADTEAFF.

The J gene is TRBJ1-3, the V gene TRBV6-6; D is ambiguous. This CDR3 has 14 residues. V lost 6 bases, J lost 4 bases, and 13 bases lay in between. Germline values: CDR1 MNHNY, CDR2 SVGAGI (reference sequence). The CDR3 region is CASRPGTVGNTIYF. CDR3 in DNA: TGTGCCAGCAGACCGGGTACAGTGGGAAACACCATATATTTT.